This T cell receptor (beta chain) was recovered during a study of blood T cell repertoires in COVID-19. Whole-study context: Both acute and convalescent COVID-19 samples were obtained from the United States, Italy and Spain. Nucleic acid was either cDNA or gDNA, and it came from T cells, B-cell-depleted T cells, or PBMCs.

How the authors handled the data: How many nucleated cells were present was estimated from reference gene primer amplification. Produced via immunoSEQ multiplex PCR; TCRdb's table is partial and in-frame only. Clonal size and the V and J genes are those of that table, whereas D and trimming came from the DNA. Of roughly 380,000 clones detected, around 91% appear once; the ten largest clones hold roughly 1.5%. This clone has a handful of counts. Recruited during active infection, patients (from Seattle) were subsequently followed longitudinally. Germline CDR1 SGHTA, CDR2 FQGNSA. V lost 1 base and J 5 bases, leaving 9 bases between the germline ends. CDR3 length equals 13 residues.

The rearrangement links TRBV7-2 to TRBJ2-7; D ambiguous. The source of this sequence is a middle-aged woman with COVID-19, enrolled during active disease. The material sequenced was peripheral blood. The CDR3 DNA is TGTGCCAGCAGCTTAGGTCCGGGTGACGAGCAGTACTTC. Protein sequence: CASSLGPGDEQYF.